The 29 T cell receptor beta chains given below trace back to one sample, sequenced in a study of blood T cell repertoires in COVID-19. The method was immunoSEQ multiplex PCR; TCRdb's version includes in-frame clones alone and lacks a portion of them. The sample carries over 200,000 clones, 70% to 90% recorded once. The sequenced sample was peripheral blood. The receptors were sampled from a woman in her thirties or forties who had recovered from COVID-19.

This chain uses TRBV19 with TRBJ2-7, with 9 bases lining up with TRBD2. The CDR3 is 17 residues long. Looked up from germline, CDR1 is LNHDA and CDR2 is SQIVND (reference sequence). J was trimmed by 0 bases and V by 1 base; bases with no gene match: 7. CDR3 nucleotides: TGTGCCAGTAGTATAGCAAATAGCGGGAGCTACTCCTACGAGCAGTACTTC. Translated, it gives CASSIANSGSYSYEQYF.

The chain is built from TRBV29-1 and TRBJ2-2; D remains unclear. The CDR3 contains 10 residues. V was shortened by 2 bases and J by 7 bases, with 2 bases between the two germline ends. The germline CDR1 and CDR2 sequences are SQVTM and ANQGSEA. CDR3 coding DNA: TGCAGCGTTGAACACGGGGAGCTGTTTTTT. Translating it yields CSVEHGELFF.

This chain connects TRBV14 to TRBJ1-6; possible D gene TRBD1, 5 bases. The length of the CDR3 is 16 residues. The germline V and J ends were trimmed by 4 bases and 7 bases, with 17 bases remaining between them. Germline values: CDR1 SGHDN, CDR2 FVKESK. This CDR3 reads CASSRKYGQGNSPLHF. DNA for the CDR3: TGTGCCAGCAGCCGCAAATACGGGCAGGGAAATTCACCCCTCCACTTT.

This clone was counted a single time. This rearrangement joins TRBV24-1 to TRBJ2-7; D may be TRBD2 (6 bases). V was clipped by 9 bases and J by 1 base, with 18 bases between them. The germline CDR1 and CDR2 sequences are KGHDR and SFDVKD. The CDR3 length is 15 residues. The CDR3 protein is CATSRRAEGSYEQYV. The CDR3 region has the DNA TGTGCCACCTCCCGACGGGCGGAGGGGTCCTACGAGCAGTACGTC.

This chain connects TRBV6-6 to TRBJ2-1; the match to TRBD2 covers 9 bases. There are 15 residues in the CDR3. CDR1 is MNHNY, CDR2 SVGAGI, per germline (reference sequence). Trimming removed 6 bases from V and 2 bases from J; junction bases left unmatched: 5. CDR3 residues: CASSPGTSPYNEQFF. CDR3 nucleotide sequence: TGTGCCAGCAGCCCCGGGACTAGCCCCTACAATGAGCAGTTCTTC.

The chain uses TRBV7-6 and TRBJ1-2; 12 bases line up with TRBD1. V dropped 5 bases and J dropped 2; count of bases not matched to a gene: 9. Germline-derived CDR1 and CDR2 are SGHVS and FNYEAQ. This CDR3 is built from 17 residues. In DNA form, the CDR3 reads TGTGCCAGCAGCAATTACGGGGGGACAGGGGGCAACTATGGCTACACCTTC. Its translation: CASSNYGGTGGNYGYTF. Together with reference TRBV7-6 and TRBJ1-2, the CDR3 gives the full variable domain: GAGVSQSPRYKVTKRGQDVALRCDPISGHVSLYWYRQALGQGPEFLTYFNYEAQQDKSGLPNDRFSAERPEGSISTLTIQRTEQRDSAMYRCASSNYGGTGGNYGYTFGSGTRLTVV.

The rearrangement links TRBV7-8 to TRBJ2-7; 11 positions agree with TRBD2. Trimming cost V 5 bases and J 0 bases; bases outside gene matches: 24. Germline V gene sequence: CDR1 SGHVS, CDR2 FQNEAQ. The CDR3 is made up of 22 amino acids. In DNA form, the CDR3 reads TGTGCCAGCAGCAGACCACTAGCGGGAGATGGGCCGGGTGTTCCTAGCTCCTACGAGCAGTACTTC. Translating gives CASSRPLAGDGPGVPSSYEQYF.

This rearrangement joins TRBV5-6 to TRBJ2-1; 8 bases align to TRBD1. The CDR3 consists of 12 residues. Per germline, CDR1 SGHDT and CDR2 YYEEEE. V dropped 4 bases and J dropped 14; count of bases not matched to a gene: 8. CDR3 sequence (DNA): TGTGCCAGCAGCCTGCGACAGGGGATGGAGTTCTTC. Amino acids: CASSLRQGMEFF.

Turning to this clone: An end of the junction differs from the germline gene, which may be a read error. The chain recombines TRBV5-4 with TRBJ2-3; TRBD2 agrees at 10 bases. CDR1 SGHNT and CDR2 YYREEE come from the germline V gene (reference sequence). The CDR3 loop spans 15 amino acids. This chain's CDR3 is CASRLGLANTDTQYF. The DNA for the CDR3 is TGTGCCAGCAGGTTGGGACTAGCGAACACAGATACGCAGTATTTT.

The CDR3 DNA sequence: TGTGCCACCCGGGGGGCTAGCGGGAACACCGGGGAGCTGTTTTTT. Amino acid sequence: CATRGASGNTGELFF. The chain carries TRBV24-1 and TRBJ2-2; weak D call: TRBD2 (7 bases). The CDR3 is 15 residues long. The V end was cut by 9 bases, the J end by 1 base, with 14 bases between. The V gene's germline CDR1 is KGHDR and CDR2 SFDVKD.

V gene TRBV28 combines with J gene TRBJ1-3; no definite D call. The CDR3 runs to 14 residues. V was cut by 8 bases and J by 0 bases, with 11 bases left in between. CDR1 is MDHEN and CDR2 is SYDVKM in the germline V gene. The DNA of the CDR3 is TGTGCCAGCCGCTCAGGCCTCTCTGGAAACACCATATATTTT. Protein: CASRSGLSGNTIYF. The entire variable domain, with the rest obtained from reference TRBV28 and TRBJ1-3, is as follows: DVKVTQSSRYLVKRTGEKVFLECVQDMDHENMFWYRQDPGLGLRLIYFSYDVKMKEKGDIPEGYSVSREKKERFSLILESASTNQTSMYLCASRSGLSGNTIYFGEGSWLTVV.

V is TRBV11-2 and J is TRBJ1-3; tentative D call: TRBD1 (5 bases). CDR1 and CDR2 from the germline V gene are SGHAT and FQNNGV. The CDR3 is 16 amino acids. V lost 5 bases and J 6 bases, leaving 20 bases between the germline ends. The CDR3 nucleotides are TGTGCCAGCAGCCCTTGGGGCAGGCCACCACAAAACACCATATATTTT. It translates to CASSPWGRPPQNTIYF.

J is TRBJ1-1 and V is TRBV7-2; D may be TRBD1 (5 bases). Trimming left V 2 bases short and J 0 bases short, with 10 bases between. The CDR3 sequence is 15 residues long. Germline CDR1 SGHTA, CDR2 FQGNSA. CDR3 DNA sequence: TGTGCCAGCAGCTTACAGGGTGGTATGAACACTGAAGCTTTCTTT. It translates to CASSLQGGMNTEAFF.

V gene TRBV2 combines with J gene TRBJ2-1; 7 bases line up with TRBD2. V shed 3 bases and J 0 bases; nucleotides not matched to a gene: 2. The CDR3 extends over 15 amino acids. Germline V CDR1 and CDR2: SNHLY, FYNNEI. The CDR3 coding sequence is TGTGCCAGCAGTGAGTCGGGAGGCTCCTACAATGAGCAGTTCTTC. Amino acid sequence: CASSESGGSYNEQFF.

The chain is built from TRBV29-1 and TRBJ2-3; 11 nucleotides align to TRBD2. The V segment lost 4 bases and the J segment 3 bases; nucleotides outside the gene matches: 0. The germline V gene encodes CDR1 SQVTM and CDR2 ANQGSEA. The CDR3 covers 13 residues. CDR3 protein: CSVVAGGTDTQYF. CDR3 coding DNA: TGCAGCGTTGTAGCGGGAGGGACAGATACGCAGTATTTT.

The V gene is TRBV9, the J gene TRBJ2-1; weak D call: TRBD2 (5 bases). Germline V gene lookup returns CDR1 SGDLS and CDR2 YYNGEE. Trimming stripped 4 bases from V and 14 bases from J, with 16 bases between. This CDR3 spans 12 amino acids. For the CDR3, the DNA is TGTGCCAGCAGCCTCAACGGGGTGGGAGAGTTCTTC. Translation: CASSLNGVGEFF.

This chain links TRBV9 with TRBJ1-5, with TRBD1 matching over 9 bases. Looked up from germline, CDR1 is SGDLS and CDR2 is YYNGEE. This CDR3 region has 15 residues. J gave up 7 bases and V 4 bases, and 9 bases lay outside the gene matches. In DNA, the CDR3 is TGTGCCAGCAGCCCACAGGGACAGGGTGGCCAGCCCCAGCATTTT. It translates to CASSPQGQGGQPQHF.

This chain connects TRBV19 to TRBJ1-5; TRBD1 matches 8 bases. The CDR3 contains 13 residues. J lost 2 bases, V lost 11 bases, and 5 bases had no gene match. Germline lookup yields CDR1 LNHDA and CDR2 SQIVND (reference sequence). The CDR3 nucleotides are TGTGCCGTGGCGGGACAGGGCAATCAGCCCCAGCATTTT. It yields the protein CAVAGQGNQPQHF.

The chain has TRBV4-2 and TRBJ1-1; D is unresolved. Trimming took off 7 bases at V and 1 base at J, with 7 bases between the two ends. Germline V gene data show CDR1 as LGHNA and CDR2 as YNFKEQ. There are 12 residues in the CDR3. CDR3 protein: CASMWRNTEAFF. CDR3 bases: TGTGCCAGCATGTGGAGGAACACTGAAGCTTTCTTT.

The chain links TRBV6-2 or TRBV6-3 to TRBJ1-6, with TRBD1 identical over 12 bases. The CDR3 totals 16 residues. Germline CDR1 and CDR2: MNHEY and SVGEGT. V lost 6 bases, J lost 8 bases, and 8 bases stayed unmatched. CDR3 amino acids: CASSHAGQGAYSPLHF. The CDR3 DNA reads as TGTGCCAGCAGCCACGCGGGACAGGGGGCTTATTCACCCCTCCACTTT.

The chain combines TRBV14 with TRBJ2-1, with D perhaps matching TRBD2 (5 bases). Germline lookup yields CDR1 SGHDN and CDR2 FVKESK. Trimming stripped 5 bases from V and 8 bases from J, with 10 bases between. The length of the CDR3 is 12 residues. CDR3: CASSSDWDEQFF. CDR3 nucleotide sequence: TGTGCCAGCAGCTCGGACTGGGATGAGCAGTTCTTC. Drawing the rest from reference TRBV14 and TRBJ2-1, the complete variable domain is EAGVTQFPSHSVIEKGQTVTLRCDPISGHDNLYWYRRVMGKEIKFLLHFVKESKQDESGMPNNRFLAERTGGTYSTLKVQPAELEDSGVYFCASSSDWDEQFFGPGTRLTVL.

The V and J genes are TRBV6-2 or TRBV6-3 and TRBJ2-5, with 9 bases identical to TRBD1. The CDR3 length is 14 residues. V lost 6 bases, J lost 7 bases, and 9 bases stayed unmatched. Germline V gene lookup returns CDR1 MNHEY and CDR2 SVGEGT. CDR3 amino acids: CASSPGTGTGTQYF. CDR3 DNA: TGTGCCAGCAGCCCCGGGACAGGGACCGGGACCCAGTACTTC.

Only one count was recorded for this clone. Other DNA sequences in the same sample also yield this CDR3. The V call is TRBV6-5, the J call TRBJ2-2; TRBD1 might be the D (5 bases). CDR1 is MNHEY, CDR2 SVGAGI, per germline. V dropped 5 bases and J dropped 4 bases, with 8 bases sitting between them. The CDR3 is made up of 13 amino acids. CDR3 protein: CASSPQGTGELFF. In DNA form, the CDR3 reads TGTGCCAGCAGTCCTCAGGGCACCGGGGAGCTGTTTTTT.

This clone was seen just once. V and J are TRBV11-2 and TRBJ2-1; weak D call: TRBD2 (6 bases). V gave up 5 bases and J gave up 0 bases, with 17 bases separating them. This CDR3 has 17 amino acids. Germline V gene sequence: CDR1 SGHAT, CDR2 FQNNGV. The CDR3 region has the DNA TGTGCCAGCAGCCCGCGCGGGGCCTCAAGCTCCTACAATGAGCAGTTCTTC. Amino acid sequence: CASSPRGASSSYNEQFF.

This clone was observed once. The rearrangement links TRBV10-3 to TRBJ2-1, with 8 bases identical to TRBD2. Germline lookup yields CDR1 ENHRY and CDR2 SYGVKD. This CDR3 contains 15 residues. With V trimmed by 2 bases and J by 1 base, 1 base remained unmatched. The CDR3 DNA reads as TGTGCCATCAGTGAGCGGGGGGGATCCTACAATGAGCAGTTCTTC. Its translation: CAISERGGSYNEQFF.

The V gene is TRBV19, the J gene TRBJ2-7, with TRBD2 identical over 8 bases. V lost 7 bases to trimming and J lost 6 bases; unmatched junction nucleotides: 5. CDR3 length: 12 residues. The germline CDR1 and CDR2 sequences are LNHDA and SQIVND (reference sequence). As DNA, the CDR3 is TGTGCCAGTACAGCGGGAGCTCGCGAGCAGTACTTC. This sequence encodes CASTAGAREQYF.

The chain combines TRBV4-2 with TRBJ2-7; D perhaps matches TRBD1 (5 bases). Trimming pared 1 base from V and 0 bases from J, leaving 10 bases between. In germline, CDR1 is LGHNA, CDR2 YNFKEQ. The CDR3 contains 15 residues. The CDR3 nucleotides read TGTGCCAGCAGCCAAGGCACAGGCAGCTCCTACGAGCAGTACTTC. It specifies CASSQGTGSSYEQYF.

This clone appeared a single time. V and J are TRBV7-9 and TRBJ1-3; a weak D match, TRBD1 (5 bases). V dropped 11 bases and J dropped 8 bases, with 16 bases sitting between them. The CDR3 extends over 12 amino acids. Per the germline V gene, CDR1 is SEHNR and CDR2 is FQNEAQ (reference sequence). As DNA, the CDR3 is TGTGCCGGGGCGGGGGTTCGGGACACCATATATTTT. Its translation is CAGAGVRDTIYF.

This clone was seen once. The gene calls are TRBV9 and TRBJ2-7; D possibly corresponds to TRBD1 (7 bases). The CDR3 is made up of 16 amino acids. In germline, CDR1 is SGDLS, CDR2 YYNGEE. V was pared by 3 bases and J by 2 bases, with 18 bases between. As DNA, the CDR3 is TGTGCCAGCAGCGGGAGGGGGACAGCCTTCACCTACGAGCAGTACTTC. Translating it yields CASSGRGTAFTYEQYF.